A selection of T cell receptor beta chains follows, all from one sample in a study of T cell repertoires in cytomegalovirus infection. TCRdb recomputed calls from the reads with MiXCR, one row per CDR3 protein. Seen here are 600,000 to 800,000 distinct CDR3 sequences, 20% to 25% observed once, and the top ten hold 6.5% to 10%. The sample taken for sequencing was CD8+ T cells from PBMCs. Receptor source: a human donor in good health (CMV status not recorded). Some clones in this sample may be carry-over from other donors' samples. Each CDR3 is given with its conserved first and last residue. D genes are given only for firm matches.

TRBV7-2	TRBJ2-3	.	CASSPEKNGRRLDTQYF
TRBV6-2/TRBV6-3	TRBJ2-3	.	CASSYSMPTDTQYF
TRBV7-9	TRBJ2-1	TRBD1	CASTPGQGIDEQFF
TRBV2	TRBJ2-3	.	CASSENSDTQYF
TRBV7-9	TRBJ2-1	TRBD2	CASSRGTSGFF
TRBV4-1	TRBJ2-7	.	CASSQELGFYEQYF
TRBV5-6	TRBJ2-2	.	CASSPGGTGRVGELFF
TRBV6-2/TRBV6-3	TRBJ2-7	TRBD2	CASSYSGGGPLEQYF
TRBV7-8	TRBJ1-1	TRBD1	CASSLPAEITGGTEAFF
TRBV6-5	TRBJ1-1	.	CASVPGWGYTEAFF
TRBV12-3/TRBV12-4	TRBJ1-1	.	CASSLEGAYTEAFF
TRBV7-9	TRBJ1-2	.	CASSRTGDHGYTF
TRBV7-6	TRBJ2-1	.	CASSLDPAPGNEQFF
TRBV4-2	TRBJ1-1	TRBD1	CASSPSGTGTGTEAFF
TRBV7-9	TRBJ2-2	.	CASSGGTFDTGELFF
TRBV20-1	TRBJ1-5	TRBD1	CSARAPIYHRTGYQPQHF
TRBV10-3	TRBJ2-2	.	CAISEVTGELFF
TRBV20-1	TRBJ2-1	TRBD2	CSATSGGAYEQFF
TRBV5-6	TRBJ2-3	TRBD2	CASSFGLALDYTDTQYF
TRBV7-6	TRBJ2-7	TRBD1	CASSLAGQGFYEQYF
TRBV4-1	TRBJ2-6	.	CASSYEGAPGANVLTF
TRBV5-1	TRBJ1-1	TRBD1	CASSIRQGASNTEAFF
TRBV7-9	TRBJ1-2	.	CASSEGGTDYTF
TRBV28	TRBJ2-5	.	CASGLWGGQETQCF
TRBV15	TRBJ2-2	TRBD1	CATQGATGELFF
TRBV19	TRBJ2-7	TRBD1	CASGGDSPYEQYF
TRBV20-1	TRBJ1-5	.	CSARGGFEYGNQPQHF
TRBV7-2	TRBJ1-1	TRBD1	CASSLVDRAFMNTEAFF
TRBV28	TRBJ2-2	TRBD2	CASSSRSGGNTGELFF
TRBV9	TRBJ2-5	TRBD2	CASSPRTSGYETQYF
TRBV28	TRBJ2-5	.	CASSGPTLGPETQYF
TRBV28	TRBJ2-4	.	CASSLSARAVKVQYF
TRBV12-3/TRBV12-4	TRBJ2-7	.	CASNFGNLGEQYF
TRBV15	TRBJ2-7	.	CATSRDDGTYEQYF
TRBV6-2/TRBV6-3	TRBJ2-2	TRBD2	CASSAPQPGLASGELFF
TRBV2	TRBJ1-5	TRBD1	CASSFGQANSNQPQHF
TRBV20-1	TRBJ2-7	.	CSARSQSYEQYF
TRBV4-2	TRBJ2-7	.	CASSQAGGPYEQYF
TRBV28	TRBJ2-5	.	CASSNQDIQETQYF
TRBV7-6	TRBJ2-7	.	CASSFQNYEQYF
TRBV29-1	TRBJ1-2	.	CSASTEGYGYTF
TRBV12-3/TRBV12-4	TRBJ2-2	.	CASRGTPANTGELFF
TRBV7-9	TRBJ1-5	TRBD1	CASSLRGGRAVGNQPQHF
TRBV7-9	TRBJ2-6	.	CASIPGGANVLTF